These 21 T cell receptor beta chains were sequenced from one sample in a study of vaccination effects on CD4 cells after COVID-19. The table came from immunoSEQ multiplex PCR; TCRdb's copy has only in-frame clones and leaves some out. Among approximately 78,000 clones, 75% to 85% were seen once, and the ten largest hold more than 1%. Expansion of antigen-specific CD4+ T cells with viral peptide pools was carried out by the ViraFEST assay before sequencing. Isolation of CD4+ T cells took place after approximately 10 days of culture. The participants, recipients of two vaccine doses, got either BNT162b2 or mRNA-1273. For these TCRs, the target antigens are not known. This sample comprised CD4+ T cells from PBMCs cultured with HCoV-229E spike peptides, obtained after COVID-19 vaccination. The source is a human donor who received a COVID-19 vaccine.

The chain joins TRBV18 to TRBJ1-5, with D uncertain. CDR3 size: 12 residues. V lost 3 bases and J 9 bases, leaving 9 bases between the germline ends. The V gene's germline CDR1 is KGHSH and CDR2 LQKENI. In DNA form, the CDR3 reads TGTGCCAGCTCACCCGGTGAGCTGCCCCAGCATTTT. As protein: CASSPGELPQHF.

V and J are TRBV24-1 and TRBJ1-1; D perhaps matches TRBD1 (5 bases). Germline V lookup: CDR1 KGHDR, CDR2 SFDVKD. This CDR3 contains 15 residues. V lost 6 bases and J lost 1, with 14 bases in between. The CDR3 is CATSSSGAANTEAFF. CDR3 bases: TGTGCCACCAGTTCGAGCGGGGCAGCGAACACTGAAGCTTTCTTT.

This chain links TRBV30 with TRBJ2-4; no firm D call. The V end lost 3 bases, the J end lost 6 bases, and 15 bases lay between the germline ends. CDR3 length equals 14 residues. The germline gives CDR1 GTSNPN, CDR2 SVGIG (reference sequence). This CDR3 reads CAWSPGLSGNIQYF. In DNA, the CDR3 is TGTGCCTGGAGCCCAGGCTTAAGTGGAAACATTCAGTACTTC.

In DNA form, the CDR3 reads TGTGCCAGCAGCGTAGAAGGCGGGTCGAACACCGGGGAGCTGTTTTTT. It yields the protein CASSVEGGSNTGELFF. The chain employs TRBV9 and TRBJ2-2; D might be TRBD2 (5 bases). Germline values: CDR1 SGDLS, CDR2 YYNGEE. The germline V and J ends were trimmed by 0 bases and 0 bases, with 9 bases remaining between them. The CDR3 extends over 16 amino acids.

This clone came up a few times. The DNA for the CDR3 is TGCGCCAGCAGGGGAGCAGGGGGCGTTAACTATGGCTACACCTTC. This sequence encodes CASRGAGGVNYGYTF. The V call is TRBV5-1, the J call TRBJ1-2, with 8 positions matching TRBD1. Germline-derived CDR1 and CDR2 are SGHRS and YFSETQ. V trimming: 5 bases; J trimming: 1 base; junction bases outside the gene matches: 7. The CDR3 loop spans 15 amino acids.

This chain joins TRBV7-2 and TRBJ2-1; 12 bases fit TRBD2. V was clipped by 7 bases and J by 4 bases; unmatched bases: 14. The CDR3 sequence is 18 residues long. Germline CDR1 is SGHTA and CDR2 is FQGNSA. CDR3 in DNA: TGTGCCAGCACCACCAGAGTGCTAGCGGGGGGGGAATACAATGAGCAGTTCTTC. Encoded protein: CASTTRVLAGGEYNEQFF.

This clone was seen more than once but under ten times. The chain uses TRBV2 and TRBJ2-5; 7 bases agree with TRBD1. The CDR3 contains 12 residues. V dropped 6 bases and J dropped 3; count of bases not matched to a gene: 1. Germline assignment: CDR1 SNHLY and CDR2 FYNNEI. CDR3 coding DNA: TGTGCCAGCAGGGGGACAGAAGAGACCCAGTACTTC. Protein product: CASRGTEETQYF.

The J gene is TRBJ1-6, the V gene TRBV5-4, with TRBD1 as a possible D gene (6 bases). The V gene lost 3 bases and the J gene lost 9 bases, with 19 bases spanning the gap. The CDR3 loop spans 16 amino acids. Per germline, CDR1 SGHNT and CDR2 YYREEE (reference sequence). The CDR3 sequence: CASSSNREASGSPLHF. CDR3 nucleotides: TGTGCCAGCAGCTCCAACAGGGAAGCAAGTGGTTCACCCCTCCACTTT.

The chain combines TRBV5-8 with TRBJ1-5; tentatively, D is TRBD1 (5 bases). The germline V gene has CDR1 SGHTS and CDR2 YDEGEE. This CDR3 is built from 14 residues. The V end lost 0 bases, the J end lost 6 bases, and 10 bases lay between the germline ends. The CDR3 here is CASSLAAGLQPQHF. The CDR3 nucleotides read TGTGCCAGCAGCTTGGCCGCAGGGCTTCAGCCCCAGCATTTT.

A remark on this clone: The junction departs from the called germline gene at one end, perhaps through a read error. The V gene is TRBV7-3, the J gene TRBJ2-3; 7 nucleotides agree with TRBD1. Germline V gene data show CDR1 as SGHTA and CDR2 as FQGTGA. This CDR3 spans 15 amino acids. DNA for the CDR3: TGTGCCAGCAGCCTAACAGGGGCCGGGACAGATACGCAGTATTTT. This gives the protein CASSLTGAGTDTQYF.

The CDR3 loop is CASSLASRAVLPQETQYF. CDR3 coding DNA: TGTGCCAGCAGCTTAGCGAGTCGGGCAGTCCTGCCCCAAGAGACCCAGTACTTC. This sequence joins TRBV7-2 and TRBJ2-5; D uncertain. Germline-derived CDR1 and CDR2 are SGHTA and FQGNSA. This CDR3 has 18 amino acids. The V end was cut by 0 bases, the J end by 1 base, with 18 bases between.

The genes are TRBV25-1 and TRBJ1-1; D is undetermined. Germline loops: CDR1 MGHDK, CDR2 SYGVNS. V was trimmed by 2 bases and J by 2 bases, leaving 18 bases between them. This CDR3 is 17 amino acids long. DNA of the CDR3: TGTGCCAGCAGTGAAGACCCTTGGGTCGGAGTAAACACTGAAGCTTTCTTT. Encoded protein: CASSEDPWVGVNTEAFF.

The genes are TRBV20-1 and TRBJ2-3; D gene unclear. Germline V gives CDR1 DFQATT, CDR2 SNEGSKA (reference sequence). CDR3 length: 11 residues. Trimming took off 3 bases at V and 4 bases at J, with 5 bases between the two ends. For the CDR3, the DNA is TGCAGTGCTAGTTTCCCAGATACGCAGTATTTT. As protein: CSASFPDTQYF.

In its sample, this clone was seen a few times. The rearrangement uses TRBV28 and TRBJ1-2, with 9 bases lining up with TRBD1. The CDR3 covers 15 residues. Per germline, CDR1 MDHEN and CDR2 SYDVKM. J was trimmed by 3 bases and V by 6 bases; bases with no gene match: 8. The CDR3, as DNA: TGTGCCAGCAGATCTTTCCGGGACAGGGACTATGGCTACACCTTC. As protein: CASRSFRDRDYGYTF.

This clone was recorded many times. The V call is TRBV13, the J call TRBJ1-2; D remains unclear. Germline V gene sequence: CDR1 PRHDT, CDR2 FYEKMQ (reference sequence). This CDR3 is 16 amino acids long. The ends were cut back, 5 bases at V and 2 bases at J, with 18 bases in the middle. This CDR3 reads CASSLGGKTWNYGYTF. In DNA, the CDR3 is TGTGCCAGCAGCCTGGGAGGGAAAACTTGGAACTATGGCTACACCTTC.

The chain has TRBV2 and TRBJ2-5; the D gene could be TRBD1 or TRBD2 (6 bases each). V lost 6 bases to trimming and J lost 1 base, with 15 bases between them. The germline V gene has CDR1 SNHLY and CDR2 FYNNEI. CDR3 length equals 15 residues. The CDR3, as DNA: TGTGCCAGCAGAGTCGGGGGCACCATCCAAGAGACCCAGTACTTC. This gives the protein CASRVGGTIQETQYF.

The chain recombines TRBV5-1 with TRBJ1-4; D ambiguous. Trimming shortened V by 4 bases and J by 0 bases, and 10 bases separated the two germline ends. The germline gives CDR1 SGHRS, CDR2 YFSETQ. CDR3 size: 15 residues. CDR3 protein: CASSLIHATNEKLFF. The CDR3 region has the DNA TGCGCCAGCAGCCTAATACACGCAACTAATGAAAAACTGTTTTTT. The full variable domain, rest sourced from reference TRBV5-1 and TRBJ1-4, is KAGVTQTPRYLIKTRGQQVTLSCSPISGHRSVSWYQQTPGQGLQFLFEYFSETQRNKGNFPGRFSGRQFSNSRSEMNVSTLELGDSALYLCASSLIHATNEKLFFGSGTQLSVL.

The V gene is TRBV3-1 (or the pseudogene TRBV3-2), the J gene TRBJ2-6; TRBD1 or TRBD2 may be the D gene (5 bases each). V dropped 4 bases and J dropped 1 base, with 14 bases sitting between them. CDR1 and CDR2 (germline): LGHDT, YNNKEL (reference sequence). The CDR3 runs to 17 residues. The DNA for the CDR3 is TGTGCCAGCAGCCTCGGTGCCGGGGCGTCTGGGGCCAACGTCCTGACTTTC. This translates into CASSLGAGASGANVLTF.

The V call is TRBV30, the J call TRBJ1-1; D may be TRBD1 (6 bases). This CDR3 is 14 amino acids long. Per the germline V gene, CDR1 is GTSNPN and CDR2 is SVGIG (reference sequence). The V end was cut by 3 bases, the J end by 1 base, with 12 bases between. The CDR3: CAWRRTARNTEAFF. As DNA, the CDR3 is TGTGCCTGGAGGCGGACAGCTCGGAACACTGAAGCTTTCTTT.

This clone turned up a few times. J is TRBJ1-1 and V is TRBV7-2, with D hard to call. V was pared by 5 bases and J by 7 bases, with 11 bases between. The CDR3 spans 12 residues. Per the germline V gene, CDR1 is SGHTA and CDR2 is FQGNSA. CDR3 in amino acids: CASSRRLVEAFF. The CDR3 nucleotides are TGTGCCAGCAGCCGCCGGCTGGTTGAAGCTTTCTTT.

This clone was recorded once. The chain uses TRBV19 and TRBJ1-4, with D unclear. CDR1 and CDR2 (germline): LNHDA, SQIVND (reference sequence). V lost 5 bases to trimming and J lost 8 bases, with 15 bases between them. This CDR3 is 14 amino acids long. CDR3 sequence: CASSPASGVEKLFF. DNA of the CDR3: TGTGCCAGTAGTCCAGCGTCCGGGGTGGAAAAACTGTTTTTT.